The rows below give T cell receptor beta chains drawn from one sample of a study of OX40 agonist ivuxolimab in advanced cancers. Profiled with immunoSEQ multiplex PCR; TCRdb holds only in-frame clones, not every one. The table shows 20,000 to 25,000 clones, with 88% occurring only once. The sample here was CD4+ or CD8+ T cells sorted from blood, taken in a trial of the OX40 agonist ivuxolimab. These receptors originate from an adult with an advanced solid tumor such as melanoma, head and neck, liver or kidney cancer. Both conserved end residues are part of each CDR3.

j_call v_call cdr3_aa
TRBJ2-5 TRBV10-2 CASSESGRGETQYF
TRBJ2-5 TRBV11-2 CASSADPGLATGTQYF
TRBJ1-6 TRBV2 CASRDRGNGSPLHF
TRBJ1-5 TRBV5-6 CASSPAGGEPQHF
TRBJ2-3 TRBV4-2 CASSQVPGGPDTQYF
TRBJ2-1 TRBV4-2 CASSQDLRTSELEQFF
TRBJ1-5 TRBV5-6 CASSPWGGQPQHF
TRBJ2-1 TRBV27 CASGTAAYNEQFF
TRBJ2-7 TRBV11-2 CASSLDRDEQYF
TRBJ1-4 TRBV29-1 CSGLGEKLFF
TRBJ2-7 TRBV5-1 CASSLGPGTGYEQYF
TRBJ1-1 TRBV19 CASSIDPAAEGFFVNTEAFF
TRBJ1-2 TRBV9 CASSAPPTGRF
TRBJ1-1 TRBV10-2 CASGGSGNTEAFF
TRBJ2-3 TRBV4-1 CASSLKTPRAGLTDTQYF
TRBJ2-7 TRBV29-1 CSVRAGEQYF
TRBJ2-5 TRBV7-9 CASSFMERGGLRYQETQYF
TRBJ2-3 TRBV7-9 CASSPRGGALADTQYF
TRBJ2-1 TRBV7-2 CASRTWERGDNHNEQFF
TRBJ1-2 TRBV13 CASSLVSQQPHYGYTF
TRBJ2-2 TRBV10-3 CAIAKGTGELFF
TRBJ2-7 TRBV29-1 CSARGTAPTYEQYF
TRBJ2-5 TRBV7-8 CASSWSGPQETQYF
TRBJ2-7 TRBV9 CASSVAGGTYEQYF
TRBJ1-5 TRBV2 CASSQVGNSNQPQHF
TRBJ1-4 TRBV11-2 CASSGAITTNEKLFF
TRBJ2-7 TRBV10-1 CASRGLVLYEQYF
TRBJ1-1 TRBV7-8 CASSSPGGSVTEAFF
TRBJ1-6 TRBV7-2 CASSWTGGPYNSPLHF
TRBJ2-5 TRBV29-1 CSGWDYLQNTQETQYF
TRBJ1-2 TRBV11-2 CASRLEGAAVGYTF
TRBJ1-2 TRBV6-5 CASSYLEGAGGYTF
TRBJ2-1 TRBV7-9 CASSITNRAYNEQFF
TRBJ1-1 TRBV27 CASRQGGTEAFF
TRBJ2-1 TRBV5-1 CASSPRGSDEQFF
TRBJ1-3 TRBV10-3 CAIRTGDSSGNTIYF